The 17 T cell receptor beta chains given below trace back to one sample, sequenced in a study of T cells in women clearing cervical HPV infection. The assay was immunoSEQ multiplex PCR, and TCRdb's table has in-frame clones only and misses some. The sample has about 24,000 clones. The sequencing input was blood buffy coat. These receptors originate from a woman aged 18 to 69 with a cervical HPV16 infection that either progressed to CIN3+ or cleared (not recorded which).

As to this clone: The read ends 3 residues shy of where the CDR3 ends; the end is completed using the germline J gene. The chain couples TRBV5-4 to TRBJ1-2; unclear D gene. V gave up 2 bases and J gave up 4 bases, with 15 bases separating them. The CDR3 is made up of 15 amino acids. Per the germline V gene, CDR1 is SGHNT and CDR2 is YYREEE (reference sequence). CDR3 in amino acids: CASSFAEQRLYGYTF. Partial CDR3 DNA: TGTGCCAGCAGCTTTGCCGAGCAACGACTCTATGGC.

As for this clone: With the read ending 3 residues before the CDR3 end, the germline J gene is used to fill in that end. The V and J genes are TRBV20-1 and TRBJ2-1; 7 positions agree with TRBD2. Germline lookup yields CDR1 DFQATT and CDR2 SNEGSKA (reference sequence). J lost 2 bases, V lost 5 bases, and 9 bases had no gene match. This CDR3 is built from 15 residues. CDR3 residues: CSASTSSGTYNEQFF. The sequenced part of the CDR3 DNA is TGCAGTGCTTCAACCTCTAGCGGAACCTACAATGAG.

Partial CDR3 DNA: TGTGCCATCAGTGAGTCGCTGACTAGCGCTCACGAG. It is translated as CAISESLTSAHE. The full CDR3 sequence reads CAISESLTSAHEQYF. The chain uses TRBV10-3 and TRBJ2-7, with 8 bases matching TRBD2. The CDR3 goes on 3 residues after the read ends, and that part is filled in from the germline J gene. Germline-derived CDR1 and CDR2 are ENHRY and SYGVKD. J lost 5 bases, V lost 0 bases, and 6 bases had no gene match. The CDR3 is made up of 15 amino acids.

This clone is classed as medium-sized by frequency. The read finishes 3 residues shy of the CDR3 end, and the germline J gene is used to complete it. The chain employs TRBV29-1 and TRBJ2-3; D is possibly TRBD2 (6 bases). This CDR3 contains 14 residues. Trimming pared 4 bases from V and 1 base from J, leaving 12 bases between. Germline assignment: CDR1 SQVTM and CDR2 ANQGSEA. CDR3 DNA (partial): TGCAGCGTTGTAAGGGGAGGAGGCACAGATACG. The encoded protein is CSVVRGGGTDT. In full, the CDR3 is CSVVRGGGTDTQYF.

The sequenced part of the CDR3 DNA is TGCAGTGCTAGAGGTGGACTAGGTCAGGGTTATACG. This sequence encodes CSARGGLGQGYT. The whole CDR3 is CSARGGLGQGYTQYF. V gene TRBV20-1 combines with J gene TRBJ2-3; TRBD2 matches at 7 bases. The CDR3 end falls 3 residues outside the read, so it is completed with the germline J gene. Germline trimming cut 1 base from V and 7 bases from J; bases unmatched to any gene: 11. CDR3 length equals 15 residues. Germline V gene lookup returns CDR1 DFQATT and CDR2 SNEGSKA (reference sequence).

Concerning this clone: From the germline J gene comes the end of the CDR3, since the read stops 3 residues before it. J is TRBJ2-1 and V is TRBV30, with 11 bases lining up with TRBD2. CDR1 and CDR2 (germline): GTSNPN, SVGIG (reference sequence). Unmatched junction bases numbered 6, after V lost 3 bases and J lost 5 bases. There are 15 residues in the CDR3. CDR3 DNA (partial): TGTGCCTGGAGGACACTAGCGGGAGAAGACAATGAG. Protein product: CAWRTLAGEDNE. From start to end, the CDR3 is CAWRTLAGEDNEQFF. Filled out from reference TRBV30 and TRBJ2-1, the complete variable domain reads SQTIHQWPATLVQPVGSPLSLECTVEGTSNPNLYWYRQAAGRGLQLLFYSVGIGQISSEVPQNLSASRPQDRQFILSSKKLLLSDSGFYLCAWRTLAGEDNEQFFGPGTRLTVL.

The sequenced part of the CDR3 DNA is TGTGCCAGCAGTGCGAATAGCGGGTTATACTACAATGAG. It codes for CASSANSGLYYNE. The entire CDR3 sequence reads CASSANSGLYYNEQFF. The chain has TRBV6-1 and TRBJ2-1; 7 positions agree with TRBD2. The sequence runs out 3 residues before the end of the CDR3; the remainder is reconstructed from the germline J gene. Germline CDR1 is MNHNS and CDR2 is SASEGT. The length of the CDR3 is 16 residues. V lost 4 bases and J lost 3; bases outside the gene matches: 9.

For this clone: The read finishes 3 residues shy of the CDR3 end, and the germline J gene is used to complete it. The chain combines TRBV7-2 with TRBJ2-7; TRBD1 matches 7 bases. Germline V lookup: CDR1 SGHTA, CDR2 FQGNSA. The J segment lost 4 bases and the V segment lost 5 bases, leaving 5 bases of the junction unmatched. The CDR3 loop spans 13 amino acids. The CDR3 sequence is CASSTNRGYEQYF. The sequenced CDR3 bases are TGTGCCAGCAGCACGAACAGGGGTTACGAG.

With respect to this clone: The read stops 3 residues short of the end of the CDR3; the missing end is completed from the germline J gene. The chain combines TRBV19 with TRBJ1-2; possibly TRBD1 for D (5 bases). With 7 bases removed from V and 4 bases from J, the gap between germline ends came to 16 bases. The V gene's germline CDR1 is LNHDA and CDR2 SQIVND (reference sequence). The CDR3 length is 14 residues. CDR3 DNA (partial): TGTGCCAGTATCCCTCAGGGAGGTGTCTATGGC. It codes for CASIPQGGVYG. The CDR3 in its entirety is CASIPQGGVYGYTF.

A word on this clone: The CDR3 is cut off 3 residues early in the read; its end comes from the germline J gene. The rearrangement links TRBV19 to TRBJ2-3, with 13 bases aligning to TRBD2. Per the germline V gene, CDR1 is LNHDA and CDR2 is SQIVND (reference sequence). The CDR3 has 15 residues. The trim removed 10 bases at V and 5 bases at J, leaving 9 bases unmatched. CDR3: CATRTSGSFRDTQYF. The CDR3 DNA, read in part, is TGTGCCACTAGGACTAGCGGGAGCTTCAGAGATACG. Combining the CDR3 with reference TRBV19 and TRBJ2-3 gives the whole variable domain DGGITQSPKYLFRKEGQNVTLSCEQNLNHDAMYWYRQDPGQGLRLIYYSQIVNDFQKGDIAEGYSVSREKKESFPLTVTSAQKNPTAFYLCATRTSGSFRDTQYFGPGTRLTVL.

Note on this clone: The missing CDR3 end, 3 residues past where the read stops, is filled in from the germline J gene. V usage is TRBV30 and J usage is TRBJ2-7, with TRBD1 matching over 12 bases. Germline values: CDR1 GTSNPN, CDR2 SVGIG (reference sequence). J lost 2 bases, V lost 2 bases, and 4 bases had no gene match. The CDR3 is 15 amino acids. The sequenced part of the CDR3 DNA is TGTGCCTGGAGTCTCGGGACAGGGGGCCCCTACGAG. Encoded protein: CAWSLGTGGPYE. The complete CDR3 reads CAWSLGTGGPYEQYF.

On this clone itself: The sequence runs out 3 residues before the end of the CDR3; the remainder is reconstructed from the germline J gene. The rearrangement joins TRBV2 to TRBJ2-2; 8 bases line up with TRBD2. This CDR3 is built from 16 residues. Per germline, CDR1 SNHLY and CDR2 FYNNEI. V lost 8 bases to trimming and J lost 5 bases; unmatched junction nucleotides: 13. The CDR3 reads CASREREYVGTGELFF. The DNA read from the CDR3 is TGTGCCAGCCGAGAGCGGGAGTACGTAGGAACCGGGGAG.

Of note for this clone: The CDR3 is cut off 3 residues early in the read; its end comes from the germline J gene. J is TRBJ2-7 and V is TRBV20-1; the match to TRBD1 covers 7 bases. V lost 0 bases to trimming and J lost 3 bases; unmatched junction nucleotides: 5. The CDR3 is 14 amino acids. Per the germline V gene, CDR1 is DFQATT and CDR2 is SNEGSKA (reference sequence). The part of the CDR3 DNA that was read is TGCAGTGCTAGAGATGAGGGGGCAAACTACGAG. This gives the protein CSARDEGANYE. The full CDR3 reads CSARDEGANYEQYF.

Points on this clone: Read data end 3 residues before the CDR3 end; the end is taken from the germline J gene. The V and J genes are TRBV7-2 and TRBJ2-4; D uncertain. This CDR3 region has 15 residues. Looked up from germline, CDR1 is SGHTA and CDR2 is FQGNSA. CDR3 DNA (partial): TGTGCCAGCAGCTTGCAGGTTTTTTCTTACGATGGT. Translating it yields CASSLQVFSYDG. The entire CDR3 reads CASSLQVFSYDGQYF.

In regard to this clone: The read comes to an end 3 residues before the CDR3 does, leaving the germline J gene to fill in the end. V and J are TRBV18 and TRBJ2-2, with D possibly matching TRBD1 (5 bases). V shed 6 bases and J shed 1 base, with 9 bases lying between them. The CDR3 is 14 amino acids. Germline V CDR1 and CDR2: KGHSH, LQKENI. Here the CDR3 reads CASSPTENTGELFF. The CDR3 bases that were read are TGTGCCAGCTCCCCGACAGAGAACACCGGGGAG.

Remarks on this clone: The read ends 3 residues before the CDR3 terminus; that terminus is restored from the germline J gene. This chain connects TRBV2 to TRBJ1-5, with 7 bases matching TRBD1. The CDR3 consists of 15 residues. V lost 8 bases, J lost 0 bases, and 7 bases stayed unmatched. Germline V gene sequence: CDR1 SNHLY, CDR2 FYNNEI. This chain's CDR3 is CASVRDSDSNQPQHF. CDR3 bases read: TGTGCCAGCGTTCGGGACAGCGATAGCAATCAGCCC.

A note on this clone: The CDR3 end lies 3 residues beyond the end of the read and is filled in from the germline J gene. The gene calls are TRBV6-1 and TRBJ1-1; tentatively, D is TRBD1 (5 bases). The CDR3 is 15 amino acids. Trimming shortened V by 2 bases and J by 4 bases, and 14 bases separated the two germline ends. CDR1 MNHNS and CDR2 SASEGT come from the germline V gene. The CDR3 DNA, read in part, is TGTGCCAGCAGTGAATATTTCTCGGGGGGCACTGAA. It encodes CASSEYFSGGTE. The CDR3 in its entirety is CASSEYFSGGTEAFF.